This T cell receptor (beta chain) derives from a study of neurological immune-mediated disorders. Germline V gives CDR1 MNHEY, CDR2 SVGEGT. Trimming left V 8 bases short and J 8 bases short, with 15 bases between. CDR3 length equals 12 residues. Template-switch 5'RACE cDNA synthesis added a 10-nucleotide unique molecular identifier. MiXCR was run by TCRdb on the 5' RACE reads, yielding one entry per CDR3 protein. In the table there are 53,000 or so distinct CDR3 sequences, roughly 8.8% of which are singletons. The time point denotes: longitudinal time-point 3. Unsorted libraries were generated from 2 million PBMCs held at -80 degrees C.

The sample was PBMCs. The chain combines TRBV6-2 or TRBV6-3 with TRBJ1-2; possible D gene TRBD1, 5 bases. The sequence derives from a woman in her forties in good health. The chain's CDR3 is CASVTGTQGYTF. CDR3 bases: TGTGCCAGCGTTACCGGGACCCAAGGCTACACCTTC.